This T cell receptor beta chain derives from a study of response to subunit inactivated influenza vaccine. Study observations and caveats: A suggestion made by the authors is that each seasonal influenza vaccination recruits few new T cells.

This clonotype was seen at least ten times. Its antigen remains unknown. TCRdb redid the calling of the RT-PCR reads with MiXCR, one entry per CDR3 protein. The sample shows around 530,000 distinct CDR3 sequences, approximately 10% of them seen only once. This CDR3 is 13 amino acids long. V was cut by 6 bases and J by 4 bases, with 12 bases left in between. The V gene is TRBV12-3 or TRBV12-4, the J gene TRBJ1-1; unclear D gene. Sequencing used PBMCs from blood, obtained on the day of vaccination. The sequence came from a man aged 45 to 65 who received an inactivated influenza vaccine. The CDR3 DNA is TGTGCCAGCAGCTACCTCGGCTCCACTGAAGCTTTCTTT. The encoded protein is CASSYLGSTEAFF.